Listed here are 3 T cell receptor beta chains from one sample, sequenced in a study of T cells after somatic rescue of genetic block. Produced via immunoSEQ multiplex PCR; TCRdb's table is partial and in-frame only. Of approximately 100,000 clones in the sample, around 90% were seen once. The sample consisted of peripheral blood mononuclear cells (PBMCs). The receptors were sampled from a woman between 18 and 29 years old.

The rearrangement uses TRBV5-6 and TRBJ2-7; maybe TRBD1 (6 bases). The CDR3 contains 15 residues. Trimming took off 1 base at V and 2 bases at J, with 13 bases between the two ends. Germline CDR1 is SGHDT and CDR2 is YYEEEE. CDR3 in DNA: TGTGCCAGCAGCTTGAGGGCAGGGGTAACCTACGAGCAGTACTTC. It translates to CASSLRAGVTYEQYF.

The rearrangement links TRBV15 to TRBJ1-2; D not certain. This CDR3 contains 9 residues. Germline V CDR1 and CDR2: LNHNV, YYDKDF (reference sequence). Trimming took off 8 bases at V and 8 bases at J, with 6 bases between the two ends. The CDR3 region has the DNA TGTGCCACCTTTTTCGGCTACACCTTC. Protein sequence: CATFFGYTF. Using reference TRBV15 and TRBJ1-2 for the parts outside the CDR3, the full variable domain is DAMVIQNPRYQVTQFGKPVTLSCSQTLNHNVMYWYQQKSSQAPKLLFHYYDKDFNNEADTPDNFQSRRPNTSFCFLDIRSPGLGDTAMYLCATFFGYTFGSGTRLTVV.

The chain has TRBV30 and TRBJ2-3; TRBD2 aligns across 11 bases. From germline, CDR1 is GTSNPN and CDR2 SVGIG (reference sequence). Germline trimming cut 5 bases from V and 6 bases from J; bases unmatched to any gene: 7. The CDR3 sequence is 14 residues long. The CDR3 DNA follows: TGTGCCTGGGAACTAGCGGGAGTTAAGGATACGCAGTATTTT. As protein: CAWELAGVKDTQYF.